These 21 T cell receptor beta chains came from one sample sequenced in a study of siplizumab effects on memory and regulatory T cells. Only in-frame clones appear in the TCRdb table, and some are missing; sequencing was by immunoSEQ multiplex PCR. The top ten hold about 3.8% of the sample, which has roughly 69,000 clones, 70% to 90% seen once. The material sequenced was memory CD4+ T cells sorted from blood. The receptors originated from a human donor in good health.

In this sample, this clone turned up once. The chain recombines TRBV6-1 with TRBJ1-2; weak D call: TRBD1 (6 bases). CDR3 length: 14 amino acids. Trimming shortened V by 5 bases and J by 4 bases, and 14 bases separated the two germline ends. Germline assignment: CDR1 MNHNS and CDR2 SASEGT. CDR3 region: CASSQGTVGYGYTF. In DNA form, the CDR3 reads TGTGCCAGCAGTCAGGGGACCGTTGGCTATGGCTACACCTTC.

The chain recombines TRBV6-1 with TRBJ2-3, with 9 bases fitting TRBD1. Germline CDR1 MNHNS, CDR2 SASEGT. The trim removed 3 bases at V and 3 bases at J, leaving 7 bases unmatched. The CDR3 totals 16 residues. The CDR3 coding sequence is TGTGCCAGCAGTGATGGGGACAGGGCAGGGACAGATACGCAGTATTTT. Residues: CASSDGDRAGTDTQYF.

V and J are TRBV7-8 and TRBJ2-7, with D perhaps matching TRBD1 (5 bases). In germline, CDR1 is SGHVS, CDR2 FQNEAQ. This CDR3 has 14 amino acids. Between the trimmed V and J ends, which lost 5 bases and 1 base, there was a span of 12 bases. The CDR3 spells CASSPPDISYEQYF. The CDR3 DNA sequence: TGTGCCAGCAGCCCACCGGACATATCCTACGAGCAGTACTTC.

This chain links TRBV18 with TRBJ1-2, with TRBD1 as a possible D gene (5 bases). The ends were cut back, 3 bases at V and 7 bases at J, with 12 bases in the middle. The CDR3 is 13 residues long. Germline-derived CDR1 and CDR2 are KGHSH and LQKENI. The CDR3 spells CASSPPEGPGYTF. CDR3 coding DNA: TGTGCCAGCTCACCCCCGGAGGGGCCTGGCTACACCTTC.

This clone was counted between two and nine times. This rearrangement joins TRBV9 to TRBJ2-3; the D is unclear. The germline CDR1 and CDR2 sequences are SGDLS and YYNGEE. V was trimmed by 0 bases and J by 8 bases, leaving 16 bases between them. The CDR3 sequence is 15 residues long. The CDR3 spells CASSVATGGLGTQYF. The CDR3 nucleotides read TGTGCCAGCAGCGTAGCTACGGGTGGATTAGGTACGCAGTATTTT.

The chain carries TRBV23-1 and TRBJ2-5; 9 bases are shared with TRBD1. TRBV23-1 is an ORF, with its function uncertain. V trimming: 4 bases; J trimming: 5 bases; junction bases outside the gene matches: 11. The CDR3 has 16 residues. CDR3 nucleotide sequence: TGCGCCAGCAGTCCCCGAATACAGGGGGCAGGGGAGACCCAGTACTTC. It encodes CASSPRIQGAGETQYF.

The chain couples TRBV5-1 to TRBJ2-3; D may be TRBD2 (5 bases). Germline-derived CDR1 and CDR2 are SGHRS and YFSETQ. V was pared by 5 bases and J by 2 bases, with 15 bases between. The CDR3 sequence is 15 residues long. CDR3 nucleotides: TGCGCCAGCAGTCTCCTAGCCCGACCCACAGATACGCAGTATTTT. Its translation is CASSLLARPTDTQYF.

This rearrangement joins TRBV7-3 to TRBJ2-3; 10 bases agree with TRBD2. The CDR3 runs 16 residues. With 5 bases clipped from V and 5 bases from J, the junction kept 10 bases outside the gene matches. CDR1 and CDR2 (germline): SGHTA, FQGTGA. The CDR3 nucleotides are TGTGCCAGCAGCCCTCAGAGCGGGAGGGCCGTAGATACGCAGTATTTT. Protein product: CASSPQSGRAVDTQYF.

This clone showed up just once. J is TRBJ1-4 and V is TRBV29-1, with D tentatively TRBD1 (5 bases). This CDR3 is built from 12 residues. V shed 8 bases and J shed 5 bases, with 12 bases lying between them. Germline V lookup: CDR1 SQVTM, CDR2 ANQGSEA. In DNA, the CDR3 is TGCAGCTTCGGGGGGAAGAATGAAAAACTGTTTTTT. It is translated as CSFGGKNEKLFF.

V and J are TRBV4-1 and TRBJ1-2; maybe TRBD1 (6 bases). Trimming removed 1 base from V and 3 bases from J, with 12 bases in between. The germline gives CDR1 MGHRA, CDR2 YSYEKL. The CDR3 runs to 15 residues. CDR3 in DNA: TGCGCCAGCAGCCAAGGTCCGGGGGCGGACTATGGCTACACCTTC. Its translation: CASSQGPGADYGYTF.

The V and J genes are TRBV6-4 and TRBJ2-7; TRBD1 is a possible D gene (6 bases). V shed 5 bases and J shed 9 bases, with 14 bases lying between them. Germline assignment: CDR1 MRHNA and CDR2 SNTAGT. This CDR3 has 12 amino acids. The CDR3 is CASSRPQGGQYF. Written as DNA, the CDR3 is TGTGCCAGCAGTAGGCCCCAAGGGGGGCAGTACTTC.

The chain recombines TRBV30 with TRBJ1-3; D gene ambiguous. The CDR3 sequence is 11 residues long. The V gene's germline CDR1 is GTSNPN and CDR2 SVGIG (reference sequence). Trimming removed 5 bases at V and 5 bases at J, with 7 bases between. CDR3 nucleotide sequence: TGTGCCTGGGACCAGAGAAACACCATATATTTT. Amino acid sequence: CAWDQRNTIYF.

The rearrangement uses TRBV10-3 and TRBJ2-3; 11 bases align to TRBD2. CDR1 ENHRY and CDR2 SYGVKD come from the germline V gene. V lost 3 bases, J lost 9 bases, and 5 bases stayed unmatched. The CDR3 is 14 amino acids. CDR3 loop: CAISDWTSGQTQYF. The DNA of the CDR3 is TGTGCCATCAGTGACTGGACTAGCGGGCAAACGCAGTATTTT.

The chain employs TRBV2 and TRBJ1-2; weak D call: TRBD1 (5 bases). Germline CDR1 is SNHLY and CDR2 is FYNNEI. The germline V and J ends were trimmed by 7 bases and 11 bases, with 20 bases remaining between them. The length of the CDR3 is 13 residues. Here the CDR3 DNA reads TGTGCCAGCAATCTCGTGGGGCAGGGCCTTTACACCTTC. Residues: CASNLVGQGLYTF.

The CDR3 protein is CASGLDPGRSYEQYF. CDR3 coding DNA: TGTGCTAGTGGTTTGGACCCGGGACGGAGTTACGAGCAGTACTTC. This chain uses TRBV12-5 with TRBJ2-7, with D tentatively TRBD1 or TRBD2 (5 bases each). Germline V gives CDR1 LGHNT, CDR2 FRNRAP. Trimming removed 1 base at V and 4 bases at J, with 14 bases between. This CDR3 is built from 15 residues.

This clone was recorded a few times. V is TRBV7-3 and J is TRBJ2-2; D remains ambiguous. Germline V CDR1 and CDR2: SGHTA, FQGTGA. V was cut by 1 base and J by 1 base, with 10 bases left in between. There are 16 residues in the CDR3. The CDR3 spells CASSLNQVGNTGELFF. The DNA of the CDR3 is TGTGCCAGCAGCTTAAACCAGGTCGGGAACACCGGGGAGCTGTTTTTT.

CDR3 in DNA: TGTGCCAGCGGCCCCGAGCGAGCAGCTTTCTTT. It encodes CASGPERAAFF. V usage is TRBV6-1 and J usage is TRBJ1-1; D gene uncertain. CDR3 length: 11 amino acids. Trimming left V 8 bases short and J 10 bases short, with 14 bases between. Germline V gene data show CDR1 as MNHNS and CDR2 as SASEGT.

This chain uses TRBV29-1 with TRBJ1-1; D remains ambiguous. Germline CDR1 reads SQVTM; CDR2 reads ANQGSEA. The CDR3 consists of 15 residues. Trimming removed 4 bases at V and 0 bases at J, with 15 bases between. CDR3 nucleotides: TGCAGCGTTGGTTTCAGCACTAGGGTGAACACTGAAGCTTTCTTT. It is translated as CSVGFSTRVNTEAFF.

The chain is built from TRBV2 and TRBJ2-7; D is undetermined. From germline, CDR1 is SNHLY and CDR2 FYNNEI. V was shortened by 2 bases and J by 1 base, with 18 bases between the two germline ends. This CDR3 region has 17 residues. CDR3 sequence (DNA): TGTGCCAGCAGTGAAAGCCCATCTAGGCCACCTTCCTACGAGCAGTACTTC. It codes for CASSESPSRPPSYEQYF.

V and J are TRBV18 and TRBJ2-1; 9 nucleotides match TRBD1. Germline V lookup: CDR1 KGHSH, CDR2 LQKENI. The CDR3 is made up of 18 amino acids. J gave up 1 base and V 6 bases, and 13 bases lay outside the gene matches. CDR3 in DNA: TGTGCCAGCTCGCCTAAAGCACCGGGACAGGGATCCTACAATGAGCAGTTCTTC. This codes for CASSPKAPGQGSYNEQFF.

J is TRBJ2-7 and V is TRBV7-9; weak D call: TRBD2 (5 bases). CDR3 length: 16 amino acids. Germline V gene lookup returns CDR1 SEHNR and CDR2 FQNEAQ (reference sequence). The germline V and J ends were trimmed by 0 bases and 1 base, with 13 bases remaining between them. DNA for the CDR3: TGTGCCAGCAGCTTAGCGGAGGCGGGCAGGTCCTACGAGCAGTACTTC. Translation: CASSLAEAGRSYEQYF.